A selection of T cell receptor beta chains follows, all from one sample in a study of CD8 T cells in Susac syndrome. Each CDR3 protein gets one entry after TCRdb re-called the immunoSEQ multiplex PCR reads with MiXCR. The sample contains about 66,000 distinct CDR3 sequences, roughly 94% of which appear only once. The sequenced material came from CD8+ T cells from PBMCs. The receptor source for this set is a human donor with multiple sclerosis. The conserved cysteine and the conserved F or W are not part of the CDR3 here.

v_call	j_call	cdr3_aa
TRBV12-5	TRBJ2-1	ASGFRDRGYHEQF
TRBV2	TRBJ2-3	ASSEMGLAGTDTQY
TRBV12-3/TRBV12-4	TRBJ2-3	ASSFPRGDRATDTQY
TRBV27	TRBJ1-2	ASRSQGDYGYT
TRBV16	TRBJ2-1	ASSRDRGYNEQF
TRBV25-1	TRBJ2-1	ASSGMAGGPNEQF
TRBV6-2/TRBV6-3	TRBJ2-6	ASSQLDSGANVLT
TRBV28	TRBJ2-1	ASSFGDRSEDEQF
TRBV27	TRBJ1-2	ASSLSFGAGGYT
TRBV9	TRBJ1-6	ASSLDEGAGANSPLH
TRBV30	TRBJ1-1	AWSVPGEAF
TRBV7-8	TRBJ2-7	ASSLALLTSGFYEQY
TRBV7-9	TRBJ1-5	ASSTDRGNQPQH
TRBV10-3	TRBJ2-1	AISEDADEQF
TRBV12-3/TRBV12-4	TRBJ2-3	ASSRTTDTQY
TRBV20-1	TRBJ1-1	SAREFRNTEAF
TRBV20-1	TRBJ1-2	SARQQGVHYGYT
TRBV5-8	TRBJ2-4	ASSGRQKNIQY
TRBV27	TRBJ1-2	ASSPSPTGAGGYT
TRBV30	TRBJ2-3	AWSVASVSTDTQF
TRBV5-4	TRBJ2-5	ASSPTGQGTETQY
TRBV13	TRBJ2-5	ASSFGTGGETQY
TRBV27	TRBJ1-1	ALRETEAF
TRBV4-1	TRBJ2-7	ASSQGSLSGYEQY
TRBV12-3/TRBV12-4	TRBJ2-1	ASSSSGVRSYNEQF
TRBV12-5	TRBJ2-1	ASGSFGEQF
TRBV9	TRBJ1-1	ASSPWDANTEAF
TRBV29-1	TRBJ1-4	SVSPRGEKLF
TRBV27	TRBJ1-1	ASSLGQGTTEAF
TRBV4-2	TRBJ2-3	ASSQLVADTQY
TRBV20-1	TRBJ1-1	SASSSWDTEAF
TRBV15	TRBJ2-5	ATSRDEDFGGYEENGGQY
TRBV30	TRBJ1-2	AWSADGPYT
TRBV27	TRBJ1-6	ASSEYAGSPLH
TRBV6-5	TRBJ2-3	ASSYPGLGNTDTQY
TRBV7-9	TRBJ1-5	ASSTQGNEDQPQH
TRBV20-1	TRBJ1-5	SARSGEYQPQH
TRBV4-3	TRBJ1-6	ASSQGSGSPLH
TRBV5-6	TRBJ1-1	ASSLNGGGTEAF
TRBV12-3/TRBV12-4	TRBJ1-2	ASSLPPRGYGYT
TRBV7-2	TRBJ2-3	ASSLGDSHLGSTDTQY
TRBV28	TRBJ2-1	ASSWTVNNEQF
TRBV5-6	TRBJ1-2	ASSLKWGRGGYT
TRBV12-3/TRBV12-4	TRBJ1-1	ASSYSLGRGKGSTEAF
TRBV28	TRBJ2-1	ASRGQDSSSYNEQF
TRBV19	TRBJ1-5	ASSLDRENQPQH
TRBV5-1	TRBJ1-2	ASSLGGGVDGYT
TRBV4-1	TRBJ1-6	ASSQDDRGDSPLH
TRBV28	TRBJ2-7	ATGYGGSSYEQY
TRBV15	TRBJ2-7	ATSVQVIRSEQY
TRBV4-1	TRBJ2-5	ASSQDQETQY